The 9 T cell receptor beta chains below come from one sample, sequenced in a study of PD-1 blockade in mismatch repair-deficient tumors. Time point of the sample: identical roughly eleven-day culture without peptide (control). These TCRs' antigens remain unknown. Sequencing used immunoSEQ multiplex PCR; TCRdb keeps in-frame clones, though not all of them. Of over 11,000 clones in the sample, 86% were seen once. The material sequenced was cells cultured in vitro, taken from a patient treated with pembrolizumab. Receptors originate from an adult with mismatch repair-deficient cancer.

V is TRBV28 and J is TRBJ2-1; TRBD2 might be the D (5 bases). V was trimmed by 3 bases and J by 4 bases, leaving 10 bases between them. Germline V gene lookup returns CDR1 MDHEN and CDR2 SYDVKM. CDR3 length equals 14 residues. The CDR3 DNA reads as TGTGCCAGCAGTTTCGGCAGGAGGTACAATGAGCAGTTCTTC. Protein product: CASSFGRRYNEQFF. The whole variable domain, remainder taken from reference TRBV28 and TRBJ2-1, is DVKVTQSSRYLVKRTGEKVFLECVQDMDHENMFWYRQDPGLGLRLIYFSYDVKMKEKGDIPEGYSVSREKKERFSLILESASTNQTSMYLCASSFGRRYNEQFFGPGTRLTVL.

The chain has TRBV7-8 and TRBJ1-1; 7 bases match TRBD1. This CDR3 is built from 14 residues. The J segment lost 4 bases and the V segment lost 5 bases, leaving 7 bases of the junction unmatched. The germline V gene encodes CDR1 SGHVS and CDR2 FQNEAQ. The CDR3 region has the DNA TGTGCCAGCAGCATCTCTACAGGGGTCACTGAAGCTTTCTTT. It specifies CASSISTGVTEAFF.

This chain uses TRBV28 with TRBJ2-7; 12 nucleotides match TRBD2. Germline V gene sequence: CDR1 MDHEN, CDR2 SYDVKM. The CDR3 covers 17 residues. V shed 4 bases and J 4 bases; nucleotides not matched to a gene: 11. CDR3: CASSSSLGLAGWYEQYF. The CDR3 DNA follows: TGTGCCAGCAGTTCAAGCCTGGGACTAGCGGGCTGGTACGAGCAGTACTTC. The full variable domain, its missing parts supplied by reference TRBV28 and TRBJ2-7, is DVKVTQSSRYLVKRTGEKVFLECVQDMDHENMFWYRQDPGLGLRLIYFSYDVKMKEKGDIPEGYSVSREKKERFSLILESASTNQTSMYLCASSSSLGLAGWYEQYFGPGTRLTVT.

The gene calls are TRBV7-9 and TRBJ1-3, with unresolved D. V lost 1 base to trimming and J lost 0 bases, with 7 bases between them. Germline CDR1 is SEHNR and CDR2 is FQNEAQ (reference sequence). The CDR3 is 15 residues long. The CDR3 reads CASSLEYFSGNTIYF. CDR3 DNA sequence: TGTGCCAGCAGCTTAGAGTACTTCTCTGGAAACACCATATATTTT.

The V gene is TRBV30, the J gene TRBJ1-2; 7 nucleotides line up with TRBD1. J gave up 0 bases and V 1 base, and 11 bases lay outside the gene matches. The CDR3 is 17 amino acids. Germline V gene lookup returns CDR1 GTSNPN and CDR2 SVGIG (reference sequence). CDR3 protein: CAWSGRDRTRPNYGYTF. In DNA form, the CDR3 reads TGTGCCTGGAGTGGACGGGACAGAACTCGACCTAACTATGGCTACACCTTC.

The J gene is TRBJ2-5, the V gene TRBV27; D may be TRBD2 (7 bases). The CDR3 covers 14 residues. The V gene's germline CDR1 is MNHEY and CDR2 SMNVEV (reference sequence). Between the trimmed V and J ends, which lost 4 bases and 5 bases, there was a span of 14 bases. CDR3 coding DNA: TGTGCCAGCAGTTCCTGGACTAGGGGGGAGACCCAGTACTTC. Translation gives CASSSWTRGETQYF.

The V and J genes are TRBV30 and TRBJ1-1; no reliable D call. CDR1 and CDR2 (germline): GTSNPN, SVGIG (reference sequence). CDR3 length: 15 amino acids. V was pared by 2 bases and J by 4 bases, with 17 bases between. This chain's CDR3 is CAWSHSGRLGTEAFF. For the CDR3, the DNA is TGTGCCTGGAGTCATTCCGGGCGGTTGGGCACTGAAGCTTTCTTT. Variable domain in full (rest from reference TRBV30 and TRBJ1-1): SQTIHQWPATLVQPVGSPLSLECTVEGTSNPNLYWYRQAAGRGLQLLFYSVGIGQISSEVPQNLSASRPQDRQFILSSKKLLLSDSGFYLCAWSHSGRLGTEAFFGQGTRLTVV.

J is TRBJ2-5 and V is TRBV4-2; D not certain. The CDR3 consists of 14 residues. V was cut by 1 base and J by 3 bases, with 9 bases left in between. Germline V gives CDR1 LGHNA, CDR2 YNFKEQ. CDR3 sequence (DNA): TGTGCCAGCAGCCAAGGATCAAGCAAAGAGACCCAGTACTTC. Protein sequence: CASSQGSSKETQYF.

The genes are TRBV27 and TRBJ1-3; D is unresolved. Trimming cost V 4 bases and J 0 bases, with 7 bases left between them. The CDR3 length is 14 residues. The germline V gene has CDR1 MNHEY and CDR2 SMNVEV (reference sequence). CDR3 amino acids: CASSYRASGNTIYF. For the CDR3, the DNA is TGTGCCAGCAGTTACAGAGCCTCTGGAAACACCATATATTTT.